This TCR beta chain stems from a study of regulatory T cells in long-lasting Graves disease. This clonotype occurred a few times. Its antigen is not known. General observations from the study: Fewer public clonotypes were shared by new patients (966) than by persistent patients (fewer than 3,000). Among samples with persistent disease, TRBV28, TRBJ1-2 and TRBJ2-5 were favored.

Arm-PCR with iRepertoire HTBI primers amplified the CDR3 regions for these TCR beta libraries. MiXCR, run by TCRdb on the multiplex PCR reads, gives a single entry per CDR3 protein. The table includes about 450,000 distinct CDR3 sequences, roughly a quarter detected once. Sample time point: persistent/refractory GD, antithyroid drugs over 5 years with positive TRAb. RNA from PBMCs was the source of the TCR library. An endocrinology department in Xi'an, China, recruited the patients. This CDR3 region has 15 residues. The V gene end was trimmed by 6 bases and the J gene end by 6 bases; junction bases not matched to a gene: 8. Germline V gene data show CDR1 as MNHNS and CDR2 as SASEGT.

The sequence was collected from a female donor with Graves disease. The sequenced sample was peripheral blood mononuclear cells (PBMCs), obtained when the disease was refractory, from a patient treated with antithyroid drugs. V usage is TRBV6-1 and J usage is TRBJ2-1; 10 nucleotides match TRBD1. The CDR3, as DNA: TGTGCCAGCAGAGCCGGGACAGGGGTTTTCAATGAGCAGTTCTTC. Translated: CASRAGTGVFNEQFF.